A selection of T cell receptor beta chains follows, all from one sample in a study of cytomegalovirus exposure and HLA in healthy donors. Only in-frame clones appear in the TCRdb table, and some are missing; sequencing was by immunoSEQ multiplex PCR. This sample has fewer than 85,000 clones, with about 96% found just once. The sample comprised PBMCs. The receptors were sampled from a woman between 18 and 30 years old in good health and CMV-seronegative. CDR3s include the opening cysteine and the closing phenylalanine or tryptophan. A D gene is named only where the DNA matches it firmly.

v_call,d_call,cdr3_aa
TRBV10-1,-,CASSGGSGGYNEQFF
TRBV27,-,CASSTSAVTNEKLFF
TRBV7-2,TRBD2,CASSLHRSGRSFTDTQYF
TRBV5-8,TRBD2,CASSSIIAGDAYEQYF
TRBV19,-,CASSIQGFNQPQHF
TRBV7-2,-,CASSTDSTRNQPQHF
TRBV14,-,CASSQDDTGSNQPQHF
TRBV5-1,TRBD2,CASVPGTSGGIQFF
TRBV7-6,TRBD2,CASSILAGSSYEQYF
TRBV10-3,-,CAISATGTPSYEQYF
TRBV13,-,CASSLDPGTSPYEQYF
TRBV5-1,TRBD2,CASSFSPGLAGYEQYF
TRBV7-9,TRBD2,CASSGRGGSQADTQYF
TRBV11-2,TRBD2,CASSRRGLAGVQETQYF
TRBV30,TRBD2,CASRRGSSGRNTDTQYF